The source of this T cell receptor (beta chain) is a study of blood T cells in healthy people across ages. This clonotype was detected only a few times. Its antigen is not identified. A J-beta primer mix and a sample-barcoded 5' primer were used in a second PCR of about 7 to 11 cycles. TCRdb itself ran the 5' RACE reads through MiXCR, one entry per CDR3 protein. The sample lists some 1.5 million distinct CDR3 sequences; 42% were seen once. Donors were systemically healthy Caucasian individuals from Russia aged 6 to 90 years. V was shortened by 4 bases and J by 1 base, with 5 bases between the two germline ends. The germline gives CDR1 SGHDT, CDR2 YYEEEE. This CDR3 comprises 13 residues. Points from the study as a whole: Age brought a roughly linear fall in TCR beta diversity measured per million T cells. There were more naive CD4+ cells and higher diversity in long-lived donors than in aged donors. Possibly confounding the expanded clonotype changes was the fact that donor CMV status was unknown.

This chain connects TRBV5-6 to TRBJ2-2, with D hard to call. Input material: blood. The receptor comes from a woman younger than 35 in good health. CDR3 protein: CASSQKNTGELFF. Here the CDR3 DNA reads TGTGCCAGCAGCCAGAAGAACACCGGGGAGCTGTTTTTT.